Listed here are 3 T cell receptor beta chains from one sample, sequenced in a study of tumor-infiltrating lymphocytes in primary liver carcinoma. Total RNA (about 500 ng) served as template for TCR beta cDNA synthesis primed by a constant-region primer. What produced the TCR beta libraries was three nested multiplex PCR rounds using slightly modified ARM-PCR. It was with TRBV1-TRBV30 forward primers and a C-beta reverse primer that the first two PCR rounds were run, at around 10 cycles each. MiXCR, run by TCRdb on the multiplex PCR reads, gives a single entry per CDR3 protein. The sample holds 320,000 or so distinct CDR3 sequences, about 60% seen once. Germline DNA was also extracted, and blood RNA derived from unsorted whole blood. Sequenced sample: peripheral blood. Receptors originate from a man aged 35 to 55 with primary liver carcinoma and hepatitis B virus infection.

This chain links TRBV6-1 with TRBJ2-7, with no clear D. The germline CDR1 and CDR2 sequences are MNHNS and SASEGT. The CDR3 sequence is 13 residues long. The germline V and J ends were trimmed by 2 bases and 9 bases, with 14 bases remaining between them. Here the CDR3 DNA reads TGTGCCAGCAGTGAAATTTACGACCTTGGGCAGTACTTC. The encoded protein is CASSEIYDLGQYF.

A note on this clonotype: An end of the junction differs from the germline gene, which may be a read error. The gene calls are TRBV28 and TRBJ1-2, with D perhaps TRBD1 (6 bases). Germline CDR1 reads MDHEN; CDR2 reads SYDVKM. There are 14 residues in the CDR3. The CDR3 DNA follows: TGTGACAGCAGTTTGACAGGCCCAACGTATGGCTACACCTTC. This encodes CDSSLTGPTYGYTF.

J is TRBJ2-5 and V is TRBV29-1, with D possibly being TRBD2 (6 bases). With 7 bases removed from V and 5 bases from J, the gap between germline ends came to 14 bases. CDR3 length: 12 residues. CDR1 SQVTM and CDR2 ANQGSEA come from the germline V gene. The CDR3 DNA reads as TGCAGCGCGCTAGCGACTCATGAGACCCAGTACTTC. As protein: CSALATHETQYF.